Listed below are T cell receptor beta chains from one sample, sequenced in a study of blood T cell repertoires in COVID-19. Assay used: immunoSEQ multiplex PCR; TCRdb lists only in-frame clones, some missing. The sample records fewer than 250,000 clones, approximately 84% being singletons. Sequenced material: peripheral blood. These receptors were obtained from a man aged 45-65 years with acute or convalescent COVID-19. Each CDR3 is given with its conserved first and last residue. D genes are given only for firm matches. The size field is filled for only some rows; it gives once, few, many or a size class.

>TRBJ2-1|TRBV11-3|TRBD1|.
TGTGCCAGCAGCTCGAGGGACAGAGGCTCCTACAATGAGCAGTTCTTC
CASSSRDRGSYNEQFF
>TRBJ1-5|TRBV6-5|TRBD1|.
TGTGCCAGCAGTAGGGGACAGGGGTATCAGCCCCAGCATTTT
CASSRGQGYQPQHF
>TRBJ2-7|TRBV11-1|TRBD1|.
TGTGCCAGCAGCCCCTGGACAGGTACCTACGAGCAGTACTTC
CASSPWTGTYEQYF
>TRBJ1-2|TRBV5-5|.|few
TGTGCCAGCAGCTTGGGGGGATTAGGACAACCGTATTCGGGCAATGGCTACACCTTC
CASSLGGLGQPYSGNGYTF
>TRBJ1-5|TRBV7-2|TRBD1|.
TGTGCCAGCAGCTTGATTGACAGGGGGGGGATAGTTGGCAATCAGCCCCAGCATTTT
CASSLIDRGGIVGNQPQHF
>TRBJ2-1|TRBV28|.|.
TGTGCCAGCAGTTTAAGTATTGGGCGAGATGAGCAGTTCTTC
CASSLSIGRDEQFF
>TRBJ2-2|TRBV11-2|TRBD2|.
TGTGCCAGCAGCTTAGATAGTCGGGGGACTAGGGGCACCGGGGAGCTGTTTTTT
CASSLDSRGTRGTGELFF
>TRBJ1-2|TRBV2|.|.
TGTGCCAGCACCATACGTGGCGATAGGGGCTATGGCTACACCTTC
CASTIRGDRGYGYTF
>TRBJ2-7|TRBV20-1|.|once
TGCAGTGCCCGGGGTAGCTACGAGCAGTACTTC
CSARGSYEQYF
>TRBJ2-7|TRBV11-3|TRBD2|.
TGTGCCAGCAGCTTAGGGGAGGGCCACGAGCAGTACTTC
CASSLGEGHEQYF